The next 12 T cell receptor beta chains were all read from a single sample in a study of T cell repertoires in cytomegalovirus infection. What these receptors recognize is not known. MiXCR, applied by TCRdb to the reads, yields one record per CDR3 protein. The sample has around 540,000 distinct CDR3 sequences, around a third seen once. The sequencing here drew on cultured PBMCs, taken from culture after CMV antigen stimulation. All receptors come from a human donor in good health (CMV status not recorded). Some clones in this sample may be carry-over from other donors' samples.

The rearrangement joins TRBV19 to TRBJ1-1; D unresolved. Trimming took off 6 bases at V and 4 bases at J, with 12 bases between the two ends. The CDR3 covers 13 residues. Germline V gene data show CDR1 as LNHDA and CDR2 as SQIVND (reference sequence). Here the CDR3 reads CASRTHGVTEAFF. In nucleotides, the CDR3 is TGTGCCAGTAGGACTCATGGGGTCACTGAAGCTTTCTTT.

This clonotype was detected a few times. The V call is TRBV28, the J call TRBJ2-7; 7 nucleotides match TRBD1. The length of the CDR3 is 14 residues. Trimming cost V 7 bases and J 0 bases; bases outside gene matches: 6. Germline loops: CDR1 MDHEN, CDR2 SYDVKM. The CDR3 reads CASKPGQSSYEQYF. CDR3 sequence (DNA): TGTGCCAGCAAACCGGGACAGAGCTCCTACGAGCAGTACTTC.

V gene TRBV11-3 combines with J gene TRBJ2-1; TRBD2 is a possible D gene (6 bases). Germline V CDR1 and CDR2: SGHNT, YENEEA. The V end lost 0 bases, the J end lost 4 bases, and 10 bases lay between the germline ends. The CDR3 runs 15 residues. In DNA form, the CDR3 reads TGTGCCAGCAGCTTAGAACTAGGAGGGTACAATGAGCAGTTCTTC. It encodes CASSLELGGYNEQFF.

In its sample, this clonotype was seen a few times. The CDR3 sequence is CASSLISRGGPGNTIYF. The CDR3 DNA is TGTGCCAGCAGCTTAATAAGTCGAGGGGGGCCTGGAAACACCATATATTTT. This sequence joins TRBV7-9 and TRBJ1-3, with D possibly matching TRBD1 (6 bases). This CDR3 comprises 17 residues. Trimming pared 2 bases from V and 2 bases from J, leaving 16 bases between. Germline V gene data show CDR1 as SEHNR and CDR2 as FQNEAQ (reference sequence).

To note about this clonotype: This could be a read error, since a much larger clone is one nucleotide away. V is TRBV7-6 and J is TRBJ2-3; D is perhaps TRBD2 (6 bases). V dropped 2 bases and J dropped 0 bases, with 18 bases sitting between them. The CDR3 is 18 amino acids. Germline values: CDR1 SGHVS, CDR2 FNYEAQ. This chain's CDR3 is CASSLRTNGSTSTDTQYF. DNA for the CDR3: TGTGCCAGCAGCTTACGGACTAACGGATCGACTAGCACAGATACGCAGTATTTT.

The genes are TRBV6-5 and TRBJ2-7; weak D call: TRBD1 (5 bases). The CDR3 runs 14 residues. Trimming took 6 bases from V and 2 from J, leaving 14 bases between them. Looked up from germline, CDR1 is MNHEY and CDR2 is SVGAGI. The chain's CDR3 is CASRRQLLAYEQYF. For the CDR3, the DNA is TGTGCCAGCAGAAGACAGCTCTTAGCCTACGAGCAGTACTTC.

The chain carries TRBV7-4 and TRBJ2-1; TRBD2 matches at 11 bases. V lost 5 bases, J lost 4 bases, and 10 bases stayed unmatched. The CDR3 length is 17 residues. Germline CDR1 and CDR2: SGHVT and SQSDAQ. CDR3 sequence reads: CASSHSSGTSGYNEQFF. As DNA, the CDR3 is TGTGCCAGCAGCCACAGCTCCGGGACTAGCGGATACAATGAGCAGTTCTTC.

The V call is TRBV6-1, the J call TRBJ2-1, with a possible D match to TRBD1 (6 bases). Germline CDR1 and CDR2: MNHNS and SASEGT. Trimming left V 6 bases short and J 0 bases short, with 21 bases between. The CDR3 has 18 amino acids. CDR3 loop: CASSRYIQGTSSYNEQFF. DNA for the CDR3: TGTGCCAGCAGCCGATATATACAGGGCACGAGCTCCTACAATGAGCAGTTCTTC.

The rearrangement joins TRBV11-2 to TRBJ2-5; perhaps D is TRBD1 or TRBD2 (5 bases each). V lost 4 bases to trimming and J lost 4 bases, with 16 bases between them. Germline values: CDR1 SGHAT, CDR2 FQNNGV. This CDR3 is 15 amino acids long. CDR3 coding DNA: TGTGCCAGCAGCTCAACGGGACGTGGGGGAGAGACCCAGTACTTC. This codes for CASSSTGRGGETQYF.

The gene calls are TRBV12-3 or TRBV12-4 and TRBJ2-6; 7 bases are a match to TRBD1. CDR3 length: 17 residues. The trim removed 6 bases at V and 0 bases at J, leaving 8 bases unmatched. The CDR3 here is CASSHQTGPSGANVLTF. In nucleotides, the CDR3 is TGTGCCAGCAGCCATCAGACAGGGCCCTCTGGGGCCAACGTCCTGACTTTC.

A few counts support this clonotype. This chain uses TRBV7-9 with TRBJ1-1; a possible D gene is TRBD1 (6 bases). This CDR3 region has 13 residues. V lost 6 bases and J 3 bases, leaving 11 bases between the germline ends. Germline CDR1 reads SEHNR; CDR2 reads FQNEAQ (reference sequence). The CDR3 DNA follows: TGTGCCAGCAGTTCGGACAGATACACTGAAGCTTTCTTT. This sequence encodes CASSSDRYTEAFF. The full variable domain, completed using reference TRBV7-9 and TRBJ1-1, is DTGVSQNPRHKITKRGQNVTFRCDPISEHNRLYWYRQTLGQGPEFLTYFQNEAQLEKSRLLSDRFSAERPKGSFSTLEIQRTEQGDSAMYLCASSSDRYTEAFFGQGTRLTVV.

This chain links TRBV5-5 with TRBJ2-7; a weak D match, TRBD2 (5 bases). The CDR3 is 13 amino acids. Per the germline V gene, CDR1 is SGHKS and CDR2 is YYEKEE (reference sequence). V shed 2 bases and J shed 4 bases, with 10 bases lying between them. Here the CDR3 DNA reads TGTGCCAGCAGCTTTCAAGGCGGGTACGAGCAGTACGTC. Protein product: CASSFQGGYEQYV.